These 22 T cell receptor beta chains share one sample of origin, sequenced in a study of glioma-infiltrating T cells after dendritic cell vaccination. The data were produced by immunoSEQ multiplex PCR, yet TCRdb's version contains in-frame clones alone and is incomplete. Of tens of thousands of clones in the sample, around nine tenths are singletons; the top ten hold approximately 10%. As to time point: after dendritic cell vaccination, including at tumor progression/relapse. Sequences were derived from blood, sampled after dendritic cell vaccination. The receptors originated from a human donor with glioblastoma.

The DNA of the CDR3 is TGTGCCAGCAGCCGGGACAGGTACCCGTCCGAGCAGTACTTC. It is translated as CASSRDRYPSEQYF. This chain joins TRBV7-8 and TRBJ2-7; 8 bases align to TRBD1. Germline loops: CDR1 SGHVS, CDR2 FQNEAQ. With 5 bases clipped from V and 6 bases from J, the junction kept 9 bases outside the gene matches. The CDR3 contains 14 residues.

V is TRBV30 and J is TRBJ1-1; D is ambiguous. Germline CDR1 is GTSNPN and CDR2 is SVGIG (reference sequence). The length of the CDR3 is 13 residues. V lost 2 bases and J 0 bases, leaving 7 bases between the germline ends. The DNA of the CDR3 is TGTGCCTGGAGTCAATACATGAACACTGAAGCTTTCTTT. Protein sequence: CAWSQYMNTEAFF.

V usage is TRBV5-6 and J usage is TRBJ1-2; no clear D gene. The CDR3 length is 13 residues. CDR1 SGHDT and CDR2 YYEEEE come from the germline V gene. Between the trimmed V and J ends, which lost 0 bases and 8 bases, there was a span of 11 bases. CDR3 bases: TGTGCCAGCAGCTTGGCCGTCGGGGAGGGCTACACCTTC. This gives the protein CASSLAVGEGYTF.

V gene TRBV7-9 combines with J gene TRBJ1-3, with 12 bases aligning to TRBD1. Trimming took 4 bases from V and 7 from J; bases not matched to a gene: 2. The CDR3 has 14 amino acids. Germline V gives CDR1 SEHNR, CDR2 FQNEAQ (reference sequence). This chain's CDR3 is CASSWDRGQNTIYF. Here the CDR3 DNA reads TGTGCCAGCAGCTGGGACAGGGGGCAGAACACCATATATTTT. The full variable domain, its missing parts supplied by reference TRBV7-9 and TRBJ1-3, is DTGVSQNPRHKITKRGQNVTFRCDPISEHNRLYWYRQTLGQGPEFLTYFQNEAQLEKSRLLSDRFSAERPKGSFSTLEIQRTEQGDSAMYLCASSWDRGQNTIYFGEGSWLTVV.

This rearrangement joins TRBV5-1 to TRBJ2-7, with D tentatively TRBD1 (6 bases). Germline V gives CDR1 SGHRS, CDR2 YFSETQ. The CDR3 has 14 residues. V was trimmed by 3 bases and J by 2 bases, leaving 12 bases between them. CDR3 in DNA: TGCGCCAGCAGCTACCAGGGGAGAGCCTACGAGCAGTACTTC. Residues: CASSYQGRAYEQYF.

In nucleotides, the CDR3 is TGTGCCAGCAGCCAGCCCCGACAGTCCGCCGGGGAGCTGTTTTTT. This codes for CASSQPRQSAGELFF. The rearrangement uses TRBV7-2 and TRBJ2-2; D may be TRBD1 (5 bases). Trimming removed 5 bases from V and 6 bases from J, with 16 bases in between. The CDR3 contains 15 residues. Germline lookup yields CDR1 SGHTA and CDR2 FQGNSA. The variable domain in full, completed from reference TRBV7-2 and TRBJ2-2, reads GAGVSQSPSNKVTEKGKDVELRCDPISGHTALYWYRQSLGQGLEFLIYFQGNSAPDKSGLPSDRFSAERTGGSVSTLTIQRTQQEDSAVYLCASSQPRQSAGELFFGEGSRLTVL.

V is TRBV4-1 and J is TRBJ1-2; 10 positions agree with TRBD1. Trimming cost V 5 bases and J 6 bases; bases outside gene matches: 3. The germline gives CDR1 MGHRA, CDR2 YSYEKL. The CDR3 is made up of 13 amino acids. The CDR3 DNA reads TGCGCCAGCAGCTGGACAGGGGGGGATGGCTACACCTTC. Translated, it gives CASSWTGGDGYTF.

V and J are TRBV18 and TRBJ2-5; 7 nucleotides match TRBD2. The DNA matches TRBJ2-7 better at its end, which makes the J call doubtful. The CDR3 is made up of 14 amino acids. CDR1 is KGHSH, CDR2 LQKENI, per germline. CDR3 DNA sequence: TGTGCCAGCTCACCAAGTAGCGGGCTGTCCGAGCAGTACTTC. This encodes CASSPSSGLSEQYF.

This clone has a single count. This chain connects TRBV5-1 to TRBJ2-2, with 14 bases lining up with TRBD2. The V and J ends lost 4 bases and 5 bases, in that order; junction bases with no gene match: 4. CDR1 is SGHRS, CDR2 YFSETQ, per germline. This CDR3 comprises 16 residues. The CDR3 here is CASSPRTSGGTGELFF. For the CDR3, the DNA is TGCGCCAGCAGCCCTAGGACTAGCGGGGGGACCGGGGAGCTGTTTTTT.

This clone was observed a few times. V is TRBV11-3 and J is TRBJ1-1, with D possibly being TRBD1 (6 bases). The germline CDR1 and CDR2 sequences are SGHNT and YENEEA. Between the trimmed V and J ends, which lost 2 bases and 6 bases, there was a span of 13 bases. The CDR3 is made up of 14 amino acids. CDR3 nucleotides: TGTGCCAGCAGCTTATACCAGGGGCGGGCTGAAGCTTTCTTT. It translates to CASSLYQGRAEAFF. Complete variable domain (other parts from reference TRBV11-3 and TRBJ1-1): EAGVVQSPRYKIIEKKQPVAFWCNPISGHNTLYWYLQNLGQGPELLIRYENEEAVDDSQLPKDRFSAERLKGVDSTLKIQPAELGDSAVYLCASSLYQGRAEAFFGQGTRLTVV.

The genes are TRBV19 and TRBJ2-7; TRBD2 is a possible D gene (6 bases). Trimming stripped 5 bases from V and 1 base from J, with 12 bases between. Germline CDR1 LNHDA, CDR2 SQIVND (reference sequence). This CDR3 has 14 amino acids. DNA for the CDR3: TGTGCCAGTAGTCTTAACCGGGGGTCCTACGAGCAGTACTTC. Encoded protein: CASSLNRGSYEQYF.

This chain connects TRBV7-9 to TRBJ1-1; D gene uncertain. Between the trimmed V and J ends, which lost 3 bases and 3 bases, there was a span of 8 bases. Germline CDR1 and CDR2: SEHNR and FQNEAQ (reference sequence). The CDR3 is 13 amino acids. CDR3 residues: CASSFSFDTEAFF. CDR3 nucleotide sequence: TGTGCCAGCAGCTTTTCCTTTGACACTGAAGCTTTCTTT.

V usage is TRBV19 and J usage is TRBJ1-2; weak D call: TRBD1 (5 bases). Trimming pared 5 bases from V and 8 bases from J, leaving 21 bases between. The CDR3 sequence is 15 residues long. The germline V gene encodes CDR1 LNHDA and CDR2 SQIVND (reference sequence). For the CDR3, the DNA is TGTGCCAGTAGTTCCCATCTCCGGGACTCGGCGGGCTACACCTTC. This gives the protein CASSSHLRDSAGYTF.

This chain connects TRBV5-1 to TRBJ2-3, with 12 positions matching TRBD2. The CDR3 runs to 18 residues. The V gene end was trimmed by 3 bases and the J gene end by 2 bases; junction bases not matched to a gene: 10. Germline CDR1 SGHRS, CDR2 YFSETQ. Here the CDR3 reads CASSSTSGGPGNTDTQYF. The CDR3 bases are TGCGCCAGCAGCTCTACTAGCGGGGGGCCCGGAAACACAGATACGCAGTATTTT. The full variable domain, with the rest looked up from reference TRBV5-1 and TRBJ2-3, is KAGVTQTPRYLIKTRGQQVTLSCSPISGHRSVSWYQQTPGQGLQFLFEYFSETQRNKGNFPGRFSGRQFSNSRSEMNVSTLELGDSALYLCASSSTSGGPGNTDTQYFGPGTRLTVL.

A single count supports this clone. The rearrangement links TRBV11-2 to TRBJ1-2; TRBD1 aligns across 7 bases. Germline V gene data show CDR1 as SGHAT and CDR2 as FQNNGV. The V and J ends lost 4 bases and 8 bases, in that order; junction bases with no gene match: 16. The CDR3 covers 16 residues. CDR3 DNA: TGTGCCAGCAGCTCCTCCCAGGGGGTGCAGGGGTCAGGCTACACCTTC. Amino acid sequence: CASSSSQGVQGSGYTF.

The chain combines TRBV7-3 with TRBJ2-7; 11 bases fit TRBD2. Trimming cost V 3 bases and J 6 bases; bases outside gene matches: 10. This CDR3 spans 16 amino acids. CDR1 and CDR2 from the germline V gene are SGHTA and FQGTGA. CDR3 DNA sequence: TGTGCCAGCAGCTTGAGTAGCGGGAGGGCCCTCAGCGAGCAGTACTTC. Protein product: CASSLSSGRALSEQYF.

The chain uses TRBV4-3 and TRBJ2-2; 12 bases are shared with TRBD2. The CDR3 has 16 residues. J gave up 6 bases and V 2 bases, and 4 bases lay outside the gene matches. Germline V gene sequence: CDR1 LGHNA, CDR2 YSLEER. CDR3 sequence: CASSQLLAGGSGELFF. The CDR3 DNA reads TGCGCCAGCAGCCAACTTCTAGCGGGAGGGTCCGGGGAGCTGTTTTTT.

This clone was seen a single time. V is TRBV11-2 and J is TRBJ1-4; no reliable D call. Trimming removed 1 base at V and 13 bases at J, with 13 bases between. The CDR3 length is 13 residues. Germline-derived CDR1 and CDR2 are SGHAT and FQNNGV. The CDR3 DNA reads as TGTGCCAGCAGCTTAGTTGACTCAAGCGGACTGTTTTTT. Protein: CASSLVDSSGLFF.

The chain employs TRBV12-5 and TRBJ1-1; D might be TRBD1 (5 bases). Trimming took 5 bases from V and 6 from J, leaving 7 bases between them. The CDR3 is 11 residues long. Germline CDR1 is LGHNT and CDR2 is FRNRAP. For the CDR3, the DNA is TGTGCTAGTGGTGGGGGGGCTGAAGCTTTCTTT. It is translated as CASGGGAEAFF.

The chain links TRBV19 to TRBJ2-3, with 10 nucleotides matching TRBD2. Germline-derived CDR1 and CDR2 are LNHDA and SQIVND (reference sequence). This CDR3 has 16 residues. The V segment lost 4 bases and the J segment 3 bases; nucleotides outside the gene matches: 7. CDR3 DNA: TGTGCCAGTAGTACCGAGCGGGAGGGCCGGACAGATACGCAGTATTTT. As protein: CASSTEREGRTDTQYF.

J is TRBJ2-7 and V is TRBV19; TRBD1 agrees at 7 bases. Per the germline V gene, CDR1 is LNHDA and CDR2 is SQIVND (reference sequence). With 0 bases clipped from V and 7 bases from J, the junction kept 9 bases outside the gene matches. The CDR3 runs 15 residues. The CDR3 DNA follows: TGTGCCAGTAGTATAGAGGGACGGATCAGGGGGGAGCAGTACTTC. As protein: CASSIEGRIRGEQYF.

Only one count was recorded for this clone. V gene TRBV7-9 combines with J gene TRBJ1-1, with D perhaps TRBD1 (5 bases). The CDR3 sequence is 15 residues long. CDR1 is SEHNR, CDR2 FQNEAQ, per germline (reference sequence). The germline V and J ends were trimmed by 4 bases and 1 base, with 13 bases remaining between them. In nucleotides, the CDR3 is TGTGCCAGCAGCTCCCCACAGGCAGCGAACACTGAAGCTTTCTTT. Its translation is CASSSPQAANTEAFF.